The entry below describes one T cell receptor (beta chain). No antigen is known for it. The sample belongs to a study of T cells in localized non-small cell lung cancer. Libraries were prepared by immunoSEQ multiplex PCR; TCRdb keeps only in-frame clonotypes and omits some of them. Of 40,000 or so clones in the sample, roughly 77% were seen once. Germline V gene data show CDR1 as ENHRY and CDR2 as SYGVKD. Between the trimmed V and J ends, which lost 11 bases and 0 bases, there was a span of 5 bases. The CDR3 extends over 12 amino acids. Study conclusions and caveats: Owing to sequencing of a solitary tumor region, heterogeneity cannot be discounted. Patients showing higher blood T cell density tended to see longer overall survival. Uninvolved adjacent lung had higher T cell clonality than tumor and all other tissues.

This specimen was PBMCs, taken before any cancer treatment. The receptor comes from a woman aged 35-70 years with stage II squamous cell lung carcinoma. The chain recombines TRBV10-3 with TRBJ2-6; D is undetermined. In DNA, the CDR3 is TGTGCCGTCGACTCTGGGGCCAACGTCCTGACTTTC. It yields the protein CAVDSGANVLTF.